The clone carrying this T cell receptor (beta chain) turned up a few times. The antigen remains unidentified. The CDR3 is 15 residues long. After removal of 1 base from V and 7 bases from J, the junction contained 3 bases not matched to a gene. CDR1 SGHTA and CDR2 FQGNSA come from the germline V gene. This sample stems from a study of human T cells and chemical hapten exposure. Study-wide results and limits: Controls formed significantly fewer large CDR3 similarity clusters than expanded TCRs did. PT1 expanded TCR counts correlated positively with patch test score.

As for time point: patch test 2, 6 weeks after DPC sensitization. Treatment: therapeutic diphenylcyclopropenone sensitization with weekly scalp DPC. Donation of samples came from alopecia patients who were 18 to 70 years old and suitable for DPC. Sequencing started from total RNA isolated from unfractionated whole blood. TCRdb re-derived calls from the RACE reads in MiXCR, one entry per CDR3 protein. The sample lists 330,000 or so distinct CDR3 sequences; around 6% were seen once. The V and J genes are TRBV7-2 and TRBJ2-1, with 11 positions matching TRBD2. This specimen consisted of whole blood, obtained in connection with sensitization to the hapten diphenylcyclopropenone (DPC). This receptor was taken from a woman aged 18-29 years with alopecia areata. Some clones in this sample may be carry-over from other donors' samples. The CDR3 loop is CASSLVASGGNEQFF. The CDR3 DNA is TGTGCCAGCAGCTTAGTGGCTAGCGGGGGGAATGAGCAGTTCTTC.